Each of the 32 T cell receptor beta chains below was sequenced from the same sample in a study of blood T cells in healthy people across ages. Combining a sample-barcoded 5' primer with a J-beta primer mix, a second PCR ran for about 7 to 11 cycles. Each CDR3 protein is one row after TCRdb ran MiXCR on the 5' RACE reads. The table shows around 1.7 million distinct CDR3 sequences, with approximately 28% occurring only once. The source material was blood. The origin of the receptors is a woman aged 30 to 39 in good health.

The V gene is TRBV12-3 or TRBV12-4, the J gene TRBJ1-2; D perhaps matches TRBD1 (6 bases). The CDR3 covers 17 residues. The V gene lost 5 bases and the J gene lost 3 bases, with 22 bases spanning the gap. The CDR3 bases are TGTGCCAGCAGTCCTAGGTACAGGGAAGTTCTATACTATGGCTACACCTTC. It encodes CASSPRYREVLYYGYTF.

This clonotype was seen only a few times. The gene calls are TRBV29-1 and TRBJ2-5, with 9 bases aligning to TRBD2. The CDR3 totals 14 residues. The V segment lost 6 bases and the J segment 5 bases; nucleotides outside the gene matches: 10. Germline CDR1 and CDR2: SQVTM and ANQGSEA. The CDR3 protein is CSVRAGGQGETQYF. The DNA of the CDR3 is TGCAGCGTCCGTGCGGGGGGGCAAGGGGAGACCCAGTACTTC.

The CDR3 loop reads CASGHLGPDTQYF. The CDR3 region has the DNA TGTGCCAGCGGCCACCTTGGACCAGATACGCAGTATTTT. V usage is TRBV11-2 and J usage is TRBJ2-3; the D is unclear. The CDR3 has 13 amino acids. Germline CDR1 and CDR2: SGHAT and FQNNGV. Trimming removed 8 bases at V and 4 bases at J, with 13 bases between.

Comments on this clonotype: With a much larger clone just one base away, this may be a read error. The chain joins TRBV20-1 to TRBJ2-1; D might be TRBD2 (6 bases). Germline assignment: CDR1 DFQATT and CDR2 SNEGSKA (reference sequence). This CDR3 spans 15 amino acids. V lost 0 bases and J lost 6, with 15 bases in between. In DNA form, the CDR3 reads TGCAGTGCTAGAGAGCTAACGGGAGAGCCCAATGAGCAGTTCTTC. Translated: CSARELTGEPNEQFF.

This clonotype appeared a few times. The rearrangement links TRBV24-1 to TRBJ2-1; no firm D call. The germline V and J ends were trimmed by 2 bases and 7 bases, with 5 bases remaining between them. Germline loops: CDR1 KGHDR, CDR2 SFDVKD. CDR3 length: 12 amino acids. The CDR3 reads CATSDWWNEQFF. CDR3 bases: TGTGCCACCAGTGATTGGTGGAATGAGCAGTTCTTC.

This sequence joins TRBV29-1 and TRBJ1-2, with a tentative D call TRBD1 (5 bases). This CDR3 has 12 residues. V was shortened by 3 bases and J by 7 bases, with 12 bases between the two germline ends. CDR1 and CDR2 (germline): SQVTM, ANQGSEA. CDR3: CSVENGARGYTF. CDR3 bases: TGCAGCGTTGAGAACGGGGCCCGTGGCTACACCTTC.

This clonotype has more than one count but fewer than ten. The chain links TRBV12-3 or TRBV12-4 to TRBJ2-3, with D unclear. This CDR3 spans 16 amino acids. Trimming took 6 bases from V and 0 from J, leaving 16 bases between them. The CDR3 region has the DNA TGTGCCAGCAGCCGCGCCCAACAGCCAAGCACAGATACGCAGTATTTT. The encoded protein is CASSRAQQPSTDTQYF.

In this sample, this clonotype turned up many times. The genes are TRBV5-1 and TRBJ2-7, with 10 positions matching TRBD1. V shed 4 bases and J 3 bases; nucleotides not matched to a gene: 4. Germline values: CDR1 SGHRS, CDR2 YFSETQ. The CDR3 runs 14 residues. CDR3 protein: CASSGRDRGYEQYF. As DNA, the CDR3 is TGCGCCAGCAGCGGCCGGGACAGGGGCTACGAGCAGTACTTC. Drawing the rest from reference TRBV5-1 and TRBJ2-7, the complete variable domain is KAGVTQTPRYLIKTRGQQVTLSCSPISGHRSVSWYQQTPGQGLQFLFEYFSETQRNKGNFPGRFSGRQFSNSRSEMNVSTLELGDSALYLCASSGRDRGYEQYFGPGTRLTVT.

The V and J genes are TRBV7-6 and TRBJ2-4; TRBD2 matches 8 bases. The trim removed 4 bases at V and 13 bases at J, leaving 12 bases unmatched. CDR1 is SGHVS and CDR2 is FNYEAQ in the germline V gene. This CDR3 region has 14 residues. CDR3 bases: TGTGCCAGCAGCTCGGGGGGGCGGTACAATGAGCAGTACTTC. This gives the protein CASSSGGRYNEQYF.

The chain couples TRBV5-5 to TRBJ1-2; unclear D gene. Trimming took off 3 bases at V and 4 bases at J, with 10 bases between the two ends. The CDR3 has 13 residues. Germline CDR1 and CDR2: SGHKS and YYEKEE (reference sequence). The CDR3 sequence: CASSSGSFYGYTF. CDR3 DNA sequence: TGTGCCAGCAGCTCGGGATCTTTCTATGGCTACACCTTC. The variable domain in full, completed from reference TRBV5-5 and TRBJ1-2, reads DAGVTQSPTHLIKTRGQQVTLRCSPISGHKSVSWYQQVLGQGPQFIFQYYEKEERGRGNFPDRFSARQFPNYSSELNVNALLLGDSALYLCASSSGSFYGYTFGSGTRLTVV.

The chain is built from TRBV7-2 and TRBJ2-1, with D tentatively TRBD2 (5 bases). CDR1 and CDR2 (germline): SGHTA, FQGNSA. The CDR3 contains 14 residues. V was shortened by 4 bases and J by 9 bases, with 16 bases between the two germline ends. The CDR3 region has the DNA TGTGCCAGCAGCTACCTTGGGGAGTACGGTGAGCAGTTCTTC. It codes for CASSYLGEYGEQFF.

A word on this clonotype: One junction end disagrees with the germline gene, perhaps due to a read error. V is TRBV6-5 and J is TRBJ2-5; 9 nucleotides line up with TRBD2. CDR1 MNHEY and CDR2 SVGAGI come from the germline V gene. CDR3 length equals 17 residues. The CDR3 here is CASSDSFLTSGQETQYF. CDR3 nucleotides: TGTGCCAGCAGTGACTCTTTTTTGACTAGCGGTCAAGAGACCCAGTACTTC.

J is TRBJ2-6 and V is TRBV7-2; 7 bases are a match to TRBD2. V dropped 1 base and J dropped 0; count of bases not matched to a gene: 6. Germline V gene lookup returns CDR1 SGHTA and CDR2 FQGNSA. The CDR3 covers 18 residues. The CDR3 is CASSLVGGKSSGANVLTF. CDR3 DNA sequence: TGTGCCAGCAGCTTAGTCGGGGGGAAAAGCTCTGGGGCCAACGTCCTGACTTTC.

This clonotype has just a few counts. The chain combines TRBV5-1 with TRBJ2-5; 7 bases align to TRBD2. The CDR3 spans 15 residues. Looked up from germline, CDR1 is SGHRS and CDR2 is YFSETQ. Trimming removed 0 bases from V and 5 bases from J; junction bases left unmatched: 7. As DNA, the CDR3 is TGCGCCAGCAGCTTGGTTGGTGCGGGGGACGAGACCCAGTACTTC. As protein: CASSLVGAGDETQYF. The full variable domain, with the rest looked up from reference TRBV5-1 and TRBJ2-5, is KAGVTQTPRYLIKTRGQQVTLSCSPISGHRSVSWYQQTPGQGLQFLFEYFSETQRNKGNFPGRFSGRQFSNSRSEMNVSTLELGDSALYLCASSLVGAGDETQYFGPGTRLLVL.

A few counts support this clonotype. The gene calls are TRBV7-6 and TRBJ2-5, with D unclear. V was clipped by 6 bases and J by 5 bases, with 16 bases between them. Germline-derived CDR1 and CDR2 are SGHVS and FNYEAQ. The length of the CDR3 is 14 residues. The CDR3 region has the DNA TGTGCCAGCAGTTACCGGAGCTCGTATGAGACCCAGTACTTC. It yields the protein CASSYRSSYETQYF.

Only a few counts were recorded for this clonotype. V usage is TRBV2 and J usage is TRBJ1-5, with D unclear. The germline V and J ends were trimmed by 6 bases and 4 bases, with 16 bases remaining between them. Germline V gives CDR1 SNHLY, CDR2 FYNNEI. The CDR3 sequence is 15 residues long. The CDR3 region has the DNA TGTGCCAGCAGACTCTTCGGGGAGGAGAATCAGCCCCAGCATTTT. This gives the protein CASRLFGEENQPQHF. The full variable domain, rest sourced from reference TRBV2 and TRBJ1-5, is EPEVTQTPSHQVTQMGQEVILRCVPISNHLYFYWYRQILGQKVEFLVSFYNNEISEKSEIFDDQFSVERPDGSNFTLKIRSTKLEDSAMYFCASRLFGEENQPQHFGDGTRLSIL.

The V call is TRBV5-1, the J call TRBJ1-2, with a tentative D call TRBD1 (6 bases). V gave up 5 bases and J gave up 4 bases, with 15 bases separating them. Germline CDR1 reads SGHRS; CDR2 reads YFSETQ. The CDR3 is made up of 14 amino acids. The DNA for the CDR3 is TGCGCCAGCAGATCCGGGACACTTTTCTATGGCTACACCTTC. Translating it yields CASRSGTLFYGYTF.

With respect to this clonotype: A much larger clonotype is one base distant, so this may be a read error. The CDR3 DNA is TGTGCCAGCAGTTTGGCCAGGGCGAATCAGCCCCAGCATTTT. Its protein is CASSLARANQPQHF. The chain is built from TRBV12-3 or TRBV12-4 and TRBJ1-5, with a weak D call TRBD1 (5 bases). The CDR3 contains 14 residues. V was cut by 3 bases and J by 4 bases, with 10 bases left in between.

This clonotype was seen only a few times. The chain has TRBV20-1 and TRBJ2-3; maybe TRBD1 (5 bases). Trimming stripped 6 bases from V and 0 bases from J, with 10 bases between. Germline lookup yields CDR1 DFQATT and CDR2 SNEGSKA (reference sequence). This CDR3 has 13 residues. The CDR3 DNA follows: TGCAGTGCGAGTCAGGGTAGCACAGATACGCAGTATTTT. Its protein is CSASQGSTDTQYF.

This clonotype was seen just once. A much larger clone lies one base from this, so it may be a read error. No conserved phenylalanine or tryptophan is present at the end of the CDR3, so a read error is the likely explanation. The chain carries TRBV7-2 and TRBJ2-1, with 8 bases fitting TRBD2. Germline CDR1 SGHTA, CDR2 FQGNSA. V was clipped by 2 bases and J by 7 bases; unmatched bases: 7. There are 15 residues in the CDR3. CDR3 in DNA: TGTGCCAGCAGCTTAATGGCGGGAGGTAGGAATGAGCAGTTCGTC. It is translated as CASSLMAGGRNEQFV.

The chain recombines TRBV12-3 or TRBV12-4 with TRBJ2-1, with 10 bases matching TRBD2. The J call is in doubt because the DNA end fits TRBJ2-7 better. The CDR3 covers 17 residues. In nucleotides, the CDR3 is TGTGCCAGCAGTTTAGAGGCAGCGGGGGGGTCCTACAATGAGCAGTACTTC. The encoded protein is CASSLEAAGGSYNEQYF.

Comment on this clonotype: A junction boundary mismatches the germline segment, possibly from a read error. The rearrangement uses TRBV7-2 and TRBJ2-1; 11 bases match TRBD2. CDR1 SGHTA and CDR2 FQGNSA come from the germline V gene. The CDR3 contains 15 residues. This chain's CDR3 is CAGSRSGGAPNEQFF. CDR3 nucleotide sequence: TGTGCCGGCAGCCGTAGCGGGGGGGCCCCCAATGAGCAGTTCTTC.

This clonotype turned up a few times. The V call is TRBV10-3, the J call TRBJ2-5; 10 bases are a match to TRBD1. CDR3 size: 15 residues. V trimming: 4 bases; J trimming: 5 bases; junction bases outside the gene matches: 7. Per germline, CDR1 ENHRY and CDR2 SYGVKD. CDR3 amino acids: CAISAGDRGGETQYF. The CDR3, as DNA: TGTGCCATCAGTGCCGGGGACAGGGGTGGGGAGACCCAGTACTTC.

This chain links TRBV4-1 with TRBJ1-4; D ambiguous. CDR3 length equals 15 residues. Trimming shortened V by 0 bases and J by 8 bases, and 13 bases separated the two germline ends. Germline CDR1 and CDR2: MGHRA and YSYEKL. CDR3 sequence (DNA): TGCGCCAGCAGCCAAGAATACTCCCGGCCGGAAAAACTGTTTTTT. Its translation: CASSQEYSRPEKLFF.

This clonotype was found a few times. The chain carries TRBV12-3 or TRBV12-4 and TRBJ1-4; D is unclear. With 1 base removed from V and 0 bases from J, the gap between germline ends came to 9 bases. There are 16 residues in the CDR3. The CDR3 protein is CASSLGATTTNEKLFF. CDR3 DNA sequence: TGTGCCAGCAGTTTAGGAGCGACAACAACTAATGAAAAACTGTTTTTT.

The genes are TRBV6-2 or TRBV6-3 and TRBJ2-7; no clear D. V lost 2 bases, J lost 5 bases, and 19 bases lay in between. CDR3 length: 16 amino acids. Germline V gene lookup returns CDR1 MNHEY and CDR2 SVGEGT. The CDR3 spells CASSYPPFRQFNEQYF. The CDR3 region has the DNA TGTGCCAGCAGTTACCCCCCGTTCAGGCAGTTCAACGAGCAGTACTTC.

With regard to this clonotype: Germline and junction disagree at one end, which may indicate a read error. The V gene is TRBV20-1, the J gene TRBJ2-3; D perhaps matches TRBD1 (7 bases). Germline-derived CDR1 and CDR2 are DFQATT and SNEGSKA (reference sequence). This CDR3 has 14 amino acids. The CDR3: CSAQTSIGTDTQYF. Here the CDR3 DNA reads TGCAGTGCCCAGACTAGTATTGGGACAGACACGCAGTATTTT.

This clonotype was observed many times. This chain connects TRBV20-1 to TRBJ2-5; TRBD2 aligns across 7 bases. The CDR3 is 14 amino acids. In germline, CDR1 is DFQATT, CDR2 SNEGSKA (reference sequence). V was clipped by 0 bases and J by 11 bases; unmatched bases: 12. The CDR3 reads CSARDLGRAEEQYF. The CDR3 DNA reads TGCAGTGCTAGAGATCTTGGGAGGGCGGAAGAGCAGTACTTC.

V and J are TRBV14 and TRBJ2-1; D is undetermined. Trimming left V 5 bases short and J 10 bases short, with 24 bases between. CDR3 length: 16 residues. The germline CDR1 and CDR2 sequences are SGHDN and FVKESK. For the CDR3, the DNA is TGTGCCAGCAGCAAATCAATTAGCAGCTCGGAATCAGAGCAGTTCTTC. It encodes CASSKSISSSESEQFF.

This clonotype came up a few times. The genes are TRBV25-1 and TRBJ2-5, with D perhaps given as TRBD1 or TRBD2 (6 bases each). The CDR3 loop spans 15 amino acids. Germline V CDR1 and CDR2: MGHDK, SYGVNS. Trimming stripped 8 bases from V and 5 bases from J, with 21 bases between. Here the CDR3 DNA reads TGTGCCAGCGGATGGGGTAGGGGGGAGCGGGAGACCCAGTACTTC. Its translation is CASGWGRGERETQYF.

This clonotype has more than one count but fewer than ten. The V call is TRBV27, the J call TRBJ2-3; 7 bases agree with TRBD2. CDR1 and CDR2 from the germline V gene are MNHEY and SMNVEV (reference sequence). V shed 5 bases and J 2 bases; nucleotides not matched to a gene: 7. This CDR3 is built from 15 residues. This CDR3 reads CASSALAALTDTQYF. For the CDR3, the DNA is TGTGCCAGCAGTGCCCTAGCGGCACTCACAGATACGCAGTATTTT.

The chain joins TRBV2 to TRBJ1-4; D remains ambiguous. The CDR3 is 10 residues long. CDR1 is SNHLY and CDR2 is FYNNEI in the germline V gene. The V end was cut by 8 bases, the J end by 8 bases, with 6 bases between. This chain's CDR3 is CASWYEKLFF. CDR3 nucleotides: TGTGCCAGCTGGTACGAAAAACTGTTTTTT.